One sample yielded the 9 T cell receptor beta chains listed below, sequenced in a study of blood T cells in healthy people across ages. Then a second PCR, running about 6 to 12 cycles, was carried out with a sample-barcoded 5' primer and a J-beta primer mix. TCRdb called the 5' RACE reads again in MiXCR, with one record for every CDR3 protein. Of approximately 1,000,000 distinct CDR3 sequences detected, 35% to 45% appear once; the ten largest clones hold 13%. The sequencing sample was made of blood. The receptors stem from a man between 18 and 35 years old in good health.

This clonotype was seen a few times. The V call is TRBV9, the J call TRBJ1-6; tentative D call: TRBD1 (6 bases). Between the trimmed V and J ends, which lost 3 bases and 0 bases, there was a span of 19 bases. Germline CDR1 and CDR2: SGDLS and YYNGEE. The CDR3 consists of 19 residues. CDR3 nucleotides: TGTGCCAGCAGCGCGAGTCCCGGACAGCCGAGCTCCTATAATTCACCCCTCCACTTT. Amino acids: CASSASPGQPSSYNSPLHF.

This clonotype occurred a few times. The rearrangement uses TRBV7-6 and TRBJ1-6; no firm D call. Trimming removed 5 bases at V and 6 bases at J, with 8 bases between. Looked up from germline, CDR1 is SGHVS and CDR2 is FNYEAQ. The CDR3 runs 13 residues. The CDR3: CASSPEPNSPLHF. The CDR3 DNA reads TGTGCCAGCAGCCCCGAGCCTAATTCACCCCTCCACTTT.

This clonotype was counted between two and nine times. V and J are TRBV20-1 and TRBJ1-6; D not certain. The CDR3 covers 14 residues. The V and J ends lost 3 bases and 6 bases respectively, with 12 bases between them. Germline V gives CDR1 DFQATT, CDR2 SNEGSKA (reference sequence). CDR3 sequence: CSASVMGGNSPLHF. The CDR3 nucleotides are TGCAGTGCTAGTGTGATGGGCGGTAATTCACCCCTCCACTTT.

The genes are TRBV6-5 and TRBJ2-1, with 9 positions matching TRBD2. Germline V lookup: CDR1 MNHEY, CDR2 SVGAGI. Germline trimming cut 8 bases from V and 8 bases from J; bases unmatched to any gene: 7. The CDR3 length is 13 residues. The CDR3 DNA reads TGTGCCAGCCGCGGGGGGGCCAAGTATGAGCAGTTCTTC. The encoded protein is CASRGGAKYEQFF.

V usage is TRBV6-6 and J usage is TRBJ1-1; D may be TRBD1 (6 bases). The V gene lost 7 bases and the J gene lost 4 bases, with 16 bases spanning the gap. Germline V gene data show CDR1 as MNHNY and CDR2 as SVGAGI (reference sequence). The CDR3 spans 14 residues. For the CDR3, the DNA is TGTGCCAGCAAAGCAGGGGTAGGGGCCACTGAAGCTTTCTTT. Protein sequence: CASKAGVGATEAFF.

The V and J genes are TRBV4-2 and TRBJ1-1; D unclear. Germline lookup yields CDR1 LGHNA and CDR2 YNFKEQ. Trimming took 1 base from V and 7 from J, leaving 10 bases between them. The CDR3 contains 13 residues. This CDR3 reads CASSQVAGYEAFF. CDR3 nucleotides: TGTGCCAGCAGCCAAGTGGCCGGGTATGAAGCTTTCTTT.

The rearrangement uses TRBV7-7 and TRBJ2-5; 9 bases map to TRBD1. This CDR3 contains 16 residues. In germline, CDR1 is SSHAT, CDR2 FNYEAQ (reference sequence). The V and J ends lost 1 base and 11 bases, in that order; junction bases with no gene match: 14. CDR3 bases: TGTGCCAGCAGCTTAGAGCCGGGACAGGGTTTCTATGAGCAGTACTTC. Its protein is CASSLEPGQGFYEQYF.

This chain joins TRBV3-1 and TRBJ2-3; perhaps D is TRBD1 or TRBD2 (6 bases each). There are 16 residues in the CDR3. With 4 bases removed from V and 2 bases from J, the gap between germline ends came to 16 bases. The germline CDR1 and CDR2 sequences are LGHDT and YNNKEL (reference sequence). The CDR3 loop reads CASSPRVGGLTDTQYF. CDR3 sequence (DNA): TGTGCCAGCAGCCCTCGGGTCGGGGGCCTCACAGATACGCAGTATTTT.

V usage is TRBV20-1 and J usage is TRBJ1-5, with D perhaps matching TRBD1 (5 bases). The CDR3 runs to 13 residues. Germline CDR1 and CDR2: DFQATT and SNEGSKA (reference sequence). The CDR3 DNA is TGCAGCGGCACCAGGGACAGCAATCAGCCCCAGCATTTT. Amino acid sequence: CSGTRDSNQPQHF.